The 25 T cell receptor beta chains below all came from one sample that was sequenced in a study of blood T cell repertoires in COVID-19. Method: immunoSEQ multiplex PCR; TCRdb's copy keeps in-frame clones and lacks some. Seen here are around 180,000 clones, roughly nine tenths observed once, and the top ten hold roughly 20%. Sequencing was carried out using peripheral blood. These TCRs come from a man between 65 and 79 years old with active or convalescent COVID-19.

There are a few counts of this clone. V usage is TRBV28 and J usage is TRBJ1-3; 7 bases are shared with TRBD1. V dropped 6 bases and J dropped 2; count of bases not matched to a gene: 4. The V gene's germline CDR1 is MDHEN and CDR2 SYDVKM. This CDR3 contains 14 residues. CDR3 sequence reads: CASSRQGAGNTIYF. The CDR3 DNA follows: TGTGCCAGCAGCCGTCAGGGGGCTGGAAACACCATATATTTT.

This chain joins TRBV6-6 and TRBJ1-1, with D hard to call. CDR1 is MNHNY, CDR2 SVGAGI, per germline (reference sequence). The CDR3 sequence is 13 residues long. Trimming took off 4 bases at V and 4 bases at J, with 10 bases between the two ends. Here the CDR3 DNA reads TGTGCCAGCAGTTGGGAGGGAGGCACTGAAGCTTTCTTT. Translating it yields CASSWEGGTEAFF.

V usage is TRBV7-9 and J usage is TRBJ1-3; no reliable D call. V was pared by 2 bases and J by 1 base, with 6 bases between. Germline values: CDR1 SEHNR, CDR2 FQNEAQ (reference sequence). The CDR3 extends over 14 amino acids. CDR3 nucleotide sequence: TGTGCCAGCAGCTTATTTCCTTCTGGAAACACCATATATTTT. Protein product: CASSLFPSGNTIYF.

The chain combines TRBV7-9 with TRBJ1-2; no definite D call. V gave up 2 bases and J gave up 2 bases, with 9 bases separating them. Germline V lookup: CDR1 SEHNR, CDR2 FQNEAQ (reference sequence). This CDR3 comprises 14 residues. CDR3 loop: CASSLFENNYGYTF. The CDR3 region has the DNA TGTGCCAGCAGCTTATTCGAGAACAACTATGGCTACACCTTC.

The J gene is TRBJ2-3, the V gene TRBV24-1, with 10 bases that match TRBD1. The CDR3 runs to 15 residues. The ends lost 3 bases at V and 1 base at J; junction bases unmatched: 0. Germline values: CDR1 KGHDR, CDR2 SFDVKD. This chain's CDR3 is CATSDDRGRTDTQYF. The CDR3 DNA is TGTGCCACCAGTGATGACAGGGGGCGCACAGATACGCAGTATTTT.

The V and J genes are TRBV6-6 and TRBJ1-2, with D possibly being TRBD1 (5 bases). Trimming pared 4 bases from V and 7 bases from J, leaving 7 bases between. The CDR3 length is 11 residues. Germline V lookup: CDR1 MNHNY, CDR2 SVGAGI (reference sequence). The CDR3: CASSWDFGYTF. For the CDR3, the DNA is TGTGCCAGCAGTTGGGACTTTGGCTACACCTTC.

The V and J genes are TRBV4-3 and TRBJ1-6, with 12 nucleotides matching TRBD1. Germline V lookup: CDR1 LGHNA, CDR2 YSLEER. J was trimmed by 7 bases and V by 5 bases; bases with no gene match: 15. The CDR3 has 19 amino acids. As DNA, the CDR3 is TGCGCCAGCAGCACCACTTCCGGGACAGGGGGCAGGTGGAATTCACCCCTCCACTTT. Translation: CASSTTSGTGGRWNSPLHF.

V and J are TRBV6-5 and TRBJ1-1, with D tentatively TRBD1 (5 bases). V lost 6 bases and J lost 1, with 12 bases in between. The CDR3 is 14 amino acids. Germline values: CDR1 MNHEY, CDR2 SVGAGI. The CDR3 loop reads CASRKGRENTEAFF. Written as DNA, the CDR3 is TGTGCCAGCAGAAAGGGGAGGGAGAACACTGAAGCTTTCTTT.

The V and J genes are TRBV7-9 and TRBJ1-2; TRBD1 might be the D (5 bases). This CDR3 is 15 amino acids long. CDR1 and CDR2 from the germline V gene are SEHNR and FQNEAQ (reference sequence). Trimming cost V 11 bases and J 8 bases, with 27 bases left between them. The CDR3 DNA is TGTGCCGGCAACGCCTTTTCGACAGCATATGCAGGCTACACCTTC. Protein: CAGNAFSTAYAGYTF.

A remark on this clone: The sample carries other DNA sequences with the same CDR3. This chain connects TRBV18 to TRBJ1-1; 9 bases fit TRBD1. The CDR3 sequence is 15 residues long. The germline V gene encodes CDR1 KGHSH and CDR2 LQKENI. After removal of 3 bases from V and 3 bases from J, the junction contained 5 bases not matched to a gene. DNA for the CDR3: TGTGCCAGCTCACCCGGGACAGGGAGGGACACTGAAGCTTTCTTT. This sequence encodes CASSPGTGRDTEAFF.

The J gene is TRBJ1-5, the V gene TRBV14; the D gene is possibly TRBD1 (6 bases). Germline V lookup: CDR1 SGHDN, CDR2 FVKESK. CDR3 length: 13 residues. Trimming removed 5 bases from V and 9 bases from J, with 14 bases in between. The CDR3 loop is CASSSNRAGPQHF. CDR3 bases: TGTGCCAGCAGCTCTAACAGGGCTGGGCCCCAGCATTTT.

The genes are TRBV27 and TRBJ2-1, with 8 bases aligning to TRBD2. Germline lookup yields CDR1 MNHEY and CDR2 SMNVEV (reference sequence). The junction had 4 bases not matched to a gene; V was cut back by 2 bases and J by 4 bases. The CDR3 length is 15 residues. The CDR3 coding sequence is TGTGCCAGCAGTTTAGCGGGAGGTCTGTACAATGAGCAGTTCTTC. Amino acids: CASSLAGGLYNEQFF.

This chain links TRBV5-5 with TRBJ2-7; the D gene is possibly TRBD1 (6 bases). The length of the CDR3 is 15 residues. Trimming took 4 bases from V and 0 from J, leaving 14 bases between them. Germline V gene data show CDR1 as SGHKS and CDR2 as YYEKEE (reference sequence). CDR3: CASSPQGLLSYEQYF. The CDR3 DNA is TGTGCCAGCAGCCCGCAGGGGCTACTCTCCTACGAGCAGTACTTC.

The chain carries TRBV14 and TRBJ2-2, with 10 bases that match TRBD1. Germline V gene lookup returns CDR1 SGHDN and CDR2 FVKESK. This CDR3 region has 16 residues. V trimming: 2 bases; J trimming: 3 bases; junction bases outside the gene matches: 3. The CDR3 sequence is CASSQWTGGDTGELFF. The CDR3 DNA sequence: TGTGCCAGCAGCCAATGGACAGGGGGAGACACCGGGGAGCTGTTTTTT.

This chain uses TRBV18 with TRBJ2-2; 7 bases line up with TRBD1. The CDR3 is 15 residues long. The V gene end was trimmed by 3 bases and the J gene end by 3 bases; junction bases not matched to a gene: 4. Germline values: CDR1 KGHSH, CDR2 LQKENI. DNA of the CDR3: TGTGCCAGCTCACCTACAGGGGATGACACCGGGGAGCTGTTTTTT. It yields the protein CASSPTGDDTGELFF.

This clone was seen many times. The chain employs TRBV9 and TRBJ1-1; TRBD1 agrees at 7 bases. This CDR3 region has 12 residues. Germline CDR1 is SGDLS and CDR2 is YYNGEE. V lost 3 bases and J lost 7; bases outside the gene matches: 3. The CDR3 nucleotides read TGTGCCAGCAGCGGAGGGACAGTTGAAGCTTTCTTT. It specifies CASSGGTVEAFF.

The chain carries TRBV7-6 and TRBJ2-4; TRBD2 matches 11 bases. Germline V gene sequence: CDR1 SGHVS, CDR2 FNYEAQ. The CDR3 runs to 16 residues. Germline trimming cut 1 base from V and 3 bases from J; bases unmatched to any gene: 2. This CDR3 reads CASSLGGTSGKNIQYF. In DNA, the CDR3 is TGTGCCAGCAGCTTAGGAGGGACTAGCGGCAAAAACATTCAGTACTTC.

This clone was seen only a few times. V usage is TRBV6-2 or TRBV6-3 and J usage is TRBJ1-1; D remains unclear. This CDR3 has 16 amino acids. V dropped 2 bases and J dropped 3 bases, with 16 bases sitting between them. Germline V CDR1 and CDR2: MNHEY, SVGEGT. The CDR3 bases are TGTGCCAGCAGTTACCCCGAGCCCGGTTTACACACTGAAGCTTTCTTT. This gives the protein CASSYPEPGLHTEAFF.

The chain has TRBV11-2 and TRBJ2-3, with a tentative D call TRBD2 (6 bases). Germline-derived CDR1 and CDR2 are SGHAT and FQNNGV. The CDR3 extends over 19 amino acids. The V gene lost 5 bases and the J gene lost 3 bases, with 27 bases spanning the gap. The CDR3 DNA follows: TGTGCCAGCAGCCGTTGGGGTACCGTTCCTCCCGGGGGAACAGATACGCAGTATTTT. Translated: CASSRWGTVPPGGTDTQYF.

CDR3 sequence: CASSQPDRGYTEAFF. As DNA, the CDR3 is TGCGCCAGCAGCCAACCGGACAGGGGGTACACTGAAGCTTTCTTT. The chain carries TRBV4-1 and TRBJ1-1, with 10 bases aligning to TRBD1. In germline, CDR1 is MGHRA, CDR2 YSYEKL. CDR3 size: 15 residues. The V gene end was trimmed by 2 bases and the J gene end by 3 bases; junction bases not matched to a gene: 3.

This sequence joins TRBV7-8 and TRBJ2-7; TRBD1 matches at 7 bases. This CDR3 contains 13 residues. In germline, CDR1 is SGHVS, CDR2 FQNEAQ. The J segment lost 3 bases and the V segment lost 5 bases, leaving 4 bases of the junction unmatched. The CDR3, as DNA: TGTGCCAGCAGCCTCCGACAGGGCTACGAGCAGTACTTC. The encoded protein is CASSLRQGYEQYF.

This clone was seen just once. The CDR3 here is CASAYRAVGYNEQFF. As DNA, the CDR3 is TGCGCCAGCGCCTACAGGGCAGTAGGGTACAATGAGCAGTTCTTC. This chain connects TRBV5-1 to TRBJ2-1; a weak D match, TRBD1 (6 bases). Trimming stripped 7 bases from V and 4 bases from J, with 18 bases between. The CDR3 has 15 residues. Germline CDR1 is SGHRS and CDR2 is YFSETQ.

The chain is built from TRBV9 and TRBJ2-2; D is uncertain. Trimming pared 1 base from V and 0 bases from J, leaving 7 bases between. Per the germline V gene, CDR1 is SGDLS and CDR2 is YYNGEE. The CDR3 totals 15 residues. CDR3 bases: TGTGCCAGCAGCGTACTAAAAGCGAACACCGGGGAGCTGTTTTTT. Protein product: CASSVLKANTGELFF.

The chain employs TRBV7-2 and TRBJ2-7; D may be TRBD1 (5 bases). The CDR3 runs to 13 residues. Trimming cost V 3 bases and J 4 bases, with 10 bases left between them. Germline-derived CDR1 and CDR2 are SGHTA and FQGNSA. The CDR3 here is CASSLTERYEQYF. The CDR3 DNA sequence: TGTGCCAGCAGCTTGACAGAGCGATACGAGCAGTACTTC.

The CDR3 sequence: CASSLVSNQPQHF. The CDR3 DNA follows: TGTGCCAGCAGCTTAGTATCGAATCAGCCCCAGCATTTT. The chain links TRBV7-8 to TRBJ1-5; D is undetermined. Trimming took off 1 base at V and 4 bases at J, with 5 bases between the two ends. This CDR3 is 13 amino acids long. Per the germline V gene, CDR1 is SGHVS and CDR2 is FQNEAQ.